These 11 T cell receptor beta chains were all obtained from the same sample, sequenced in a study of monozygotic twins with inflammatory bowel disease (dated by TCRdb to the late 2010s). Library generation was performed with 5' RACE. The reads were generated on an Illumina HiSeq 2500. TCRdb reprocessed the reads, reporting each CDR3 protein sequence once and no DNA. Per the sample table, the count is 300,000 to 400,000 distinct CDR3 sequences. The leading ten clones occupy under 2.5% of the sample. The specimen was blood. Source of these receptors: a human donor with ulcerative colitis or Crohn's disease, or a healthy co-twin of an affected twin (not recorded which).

The CDR3 loop is CASSFGPRDRNEKLFF. The V gene is TRBV7-2, the J gene TRBJ1-4; TCRdb calls TRBD1, which cannot be checked without DNA. CDR1 and CDR2 from the germline V gene are SGHTA and FQGNSA. This CDR3 has 16 residues.

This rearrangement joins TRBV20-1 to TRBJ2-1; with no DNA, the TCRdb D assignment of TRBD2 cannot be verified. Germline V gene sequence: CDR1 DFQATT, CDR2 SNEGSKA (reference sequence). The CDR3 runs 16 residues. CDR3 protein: CSARDEAAGDTGEQFF.

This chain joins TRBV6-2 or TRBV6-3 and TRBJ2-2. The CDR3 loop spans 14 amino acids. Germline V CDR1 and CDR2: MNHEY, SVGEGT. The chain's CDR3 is CASRSYANTGELFF.

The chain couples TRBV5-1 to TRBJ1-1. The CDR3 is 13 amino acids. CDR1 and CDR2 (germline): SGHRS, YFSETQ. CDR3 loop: CASSLDPSTEAFF. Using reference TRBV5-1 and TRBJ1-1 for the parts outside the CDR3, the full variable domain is KAGVTQTPRYLIKTRGQQVTLSCSPISGHRSVSWYQQTPGQGLQFLFEYFSETQRNKGNFPGRFSGRQFSNSRSEMNVSTLELGDSALYLCASSLDPSTEAFFGQGTRLTVV.

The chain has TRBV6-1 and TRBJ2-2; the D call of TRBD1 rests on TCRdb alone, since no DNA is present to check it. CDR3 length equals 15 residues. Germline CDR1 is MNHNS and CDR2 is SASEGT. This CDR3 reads CASRPGGGEAGELFF.

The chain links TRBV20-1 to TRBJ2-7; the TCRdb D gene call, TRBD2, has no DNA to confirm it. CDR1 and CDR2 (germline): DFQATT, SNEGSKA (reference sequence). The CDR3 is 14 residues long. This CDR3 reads CSAKRGLSSYEQYF.

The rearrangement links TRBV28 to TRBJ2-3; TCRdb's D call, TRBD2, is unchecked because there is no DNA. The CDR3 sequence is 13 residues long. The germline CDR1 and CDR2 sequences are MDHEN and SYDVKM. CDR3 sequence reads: CASRDLGGDTQYF. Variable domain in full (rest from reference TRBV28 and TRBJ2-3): DVKVTQSSRYLVKRTGEKVFLECVQDMDHENMFWYRQDPGLGLRLIYFSYDVKMKEKGDIPEGYSVSREKKERFSLILESASTNQTSMYLCASRDLGGDTQYFGPGTRLTVL.

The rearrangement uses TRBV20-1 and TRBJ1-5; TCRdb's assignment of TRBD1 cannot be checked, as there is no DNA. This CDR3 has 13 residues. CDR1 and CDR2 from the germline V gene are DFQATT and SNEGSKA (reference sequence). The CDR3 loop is CSATRGANQPQHF.

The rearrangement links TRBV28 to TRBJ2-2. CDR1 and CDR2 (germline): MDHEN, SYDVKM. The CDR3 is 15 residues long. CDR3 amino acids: CASSFMGKGGGELFF.

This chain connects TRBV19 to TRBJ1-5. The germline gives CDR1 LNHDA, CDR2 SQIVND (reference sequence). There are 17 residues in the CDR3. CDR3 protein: CASSTLGSSYSNQPQHF. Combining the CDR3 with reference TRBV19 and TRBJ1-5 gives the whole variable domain DGGITQSPKYLFRKEGQNVTLSCEQNLNHDAMYWYRQDPGQGLRLIYYSQIVNDFQKGDIAEGYSVSREKKESFPLTVTSAQKNPTAFYLCASSTLGSSYSNQPQHFGDGTRLSIL.

CDR3 sequence: CASTRLAGGQNEQFF. V is TRBV2 and J is TRBJ2-1; the D gene TCRdb calls, TRBD2, cannot be checked with no DNA. This CDR3 has 15 residues. Germline CDR1 and CDR2: SNHLY and FYNNEI. The full variable domain, its missing parts supplied by reference TRBV2 and TRBJ2-1, is EPEVTQTPSHQVTQMGQEVILRCVPISNHLYFYWYRQILGQKVEFLVSFYNNEISEKSEIFDDQFSVERPDGSNFTLKIRSTKLEDSAMYFCASTRLAGGQNEQFFGPGTRLTVL.